Listed below are T cell receptor beta chains from one sample, sequenced in a study of blood T cell repertoires in COVID-19. Only in-frame clones appear in the TCRdb table, and some are missing; sequencing was by immunoSEQ multiplex PCR. The sample includes over 600,000 clones, over 80% of them seen just once. Sequencing input: peripheral blood. The receptors come from a woman aged 18-29 years with acute or convalescent COVID-19. CDR3s include the opening cysteine and the closing phenylalanine or tryptophan.

V gene	J gene	CDR3 protein
TRBV7-3	TRBJ1-5	CASSLQGGQPQHF
TRBV13	TRBJ2-3	CASSSFGLSTDTQYF
TRBV21-1	TRBJ2-1	CASIHTTAVYNEQFF
TRBV5-1	TRBJ1-2	CASSPTQKDRGIPYGYTF
TRBV13	TRBJ2-2	CASSSGLSTGELFF
TRBV4-1	TRBJ2-1	CASSQDWGRFTDEQFF
TRBV25-1	TRBJ1-2	CASTVGTTYGYTF
TRBV6-5	TRBJ2-3	CASSYVRGRTDTQYF
TRBV7-2	TRBJ2-3	CASSLQGLVDTQYF
TRBV5-1	TRBJ2-3	CASDPGGLPRDTQYF
TRBV18	TRBJ1-2	CASSPQSFRGSVSGYTF
TRBV28	TRBJ2-3	CASSLVGATQYF
TRBV29-1	TRBJ1-2	CSVEDLSQLYGYTF
TRBV3-1/TRBV3-2	TRBJ1-2	CASSQTRDRNYGYTF
TRBV19	TRBJ2-2	CASTPSLGELFF
TRBV2	TRBJ2-6	CASNLRGGTTLSGANVLTF
TRBV10-3	TRBJ2-1	CAISPRAGGTNEQFF
TRBV5-6	TRBJ2-2	CASSRTVNTGELFF
TRBV4-1	TRBJ1-5	CASSPLPTGGSGQPQHF
TRBV18	TRBJ1-5	CASSPQGRGNQPQHF
TRBV5-6	TRBJ1-4	CASSQGTGNEKLFF
TRBV12-3/TRBV12-4	TRBJ1-1	CASSISRGEAFF
TRBV5-1	TRBJ2-7	CASSLDHGREQYF
TRBV7-4	TRBJ1-3	CASSFGRDRGGNTIYF
TRBV4-1	TRBJ2-5	CASSQYSQETQYF
TRBV5-8	TRBJ1-3	CASSLGSWGGSGNTIYF
TRBV9	TRBJ1-2	CASSVGGDGYTF
TRBV6-5	TRBJ1-1	CASSYQNTEAFF
TRBV7-7	TRBJ1-4	CASSAKFGGGEKLFF
TRBV6-2/TRBV6-3	TRBJ1-2	CASSQGNYGYTF
TRBV5-1	TRBJ1-1	CASSAKTGSTEAFF
TRBV2	TRBJ2-2	CASSWGQGTGELFF
TRBV11-2	TRBJ2-1	CASSLGLAGPGGEQFF
TRBV2	TRBJ1-2	CASSPPGQGHGYTF
TRBV4-1	TRBJ1-5	CASSRTVPGPQHF
TRBV7-2	TRBJ2-2	CASSLAQNTGELFF
TRBV24-1	TRBJ2-3	CATSEPGGRGTDTQYF
TRBV18	TRBJ1-3	CASSPGFPSVSGNTIYF
TRBV13	TRBJ2-3	CASSSGLAGGPSTDTQYF
TRBV10-3	TRBJ1-2	CAISESTGQSNYGYTF
TRBV7-3	TRBJ1-6	CASSLIVIVGLGSPLHF
TRBV25-1	TRBJ2-7	CASPQQGEQYF
TRBV9	TRBJ2-7	CASSEGGLGSREQYF
TRBV10-3	TRBJ1-2	CAISDANSYGYTF
TRBV6-5	TRBJ2-7	CASSLMMGGIQDEQYF
TRBV4-1	TRBJ2-1	CASSAGLAGAGSYNEQFF
TRBV4-2	TRBJ2-4	CASSQDSSGPEGVGRNIQYF
TRBV2	TRBJ1-2	CASVFGDYGYTF
TRBV5-1	TRBJ1-4	CASSRDRARDEKLFF
TRBV5-5	TRBJ1-2	CASSLGHGQGRVGGYTF
TRBV30	TRBJ2-7	CAWSGGQGVSSYEQYF
TRBV2	TRBJ2-2	CASSRSLRDRGVTGELFF
TRBV3-1/TRBV3-2	TRBJ2-7	CASSQVTTTYEQYF
TRBV18	TRBJ1-6	CASSPREDSPLHF
TRBV30	TRBJ1-1	CAWSQDDTEAFF